The clone carrying this TCR beta chain was found many times. This sample was included in a study of T cells in Graves' hyperthyroidism and ophthalmopathy. RNA transcripts gave rise to amplified TCR beta CDR3 regions. The TCR CDR3 first-round RT-PCR relied on the HTBI primer set. TCRdb fed the multiplex PCR reads into MiXCR, producing one record per CDR3 protein. The sample has about 500,000 distinct CDR3 sequences, 17% seen once. The specimen was blood. The sequence derives from a woman under 30 with Graves' ophthalmopathy.

CDR3 sequence reads: CSARESQSSYEQYF. CDR3 sequence (DNA): TGCAGTGCTAGGGAATCACAGAGCTCCTACGAGCAGTACTTC. The V call is TRBV20-1, the J call TRBJ2-7; no clear D gene. Germline values: CDR1 DFQATT, CDR2 SNEGSKA (reference sequence). V lost 3 bases to trimming and J lost 0 bases, with 12 bases between them. There are 14 residues in the CDR3.